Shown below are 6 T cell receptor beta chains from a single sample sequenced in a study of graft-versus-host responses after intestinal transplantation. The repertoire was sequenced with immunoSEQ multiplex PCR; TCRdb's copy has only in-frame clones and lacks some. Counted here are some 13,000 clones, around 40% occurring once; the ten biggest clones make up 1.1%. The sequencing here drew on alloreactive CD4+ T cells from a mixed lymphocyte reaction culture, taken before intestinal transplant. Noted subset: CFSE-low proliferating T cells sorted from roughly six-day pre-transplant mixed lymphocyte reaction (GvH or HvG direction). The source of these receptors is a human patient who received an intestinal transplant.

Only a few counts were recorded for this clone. The CDR3 DNA follows: TGCGCCAGCAGCTGGGGGACTAGCGGGATCACCTACGAGCAGTACTTC. It specifies CASSWGTSGITYEQYF. This chain links TRBV5-1 with TRBJ2-7; 13 bases match TRBD2. CDR1 is SGHRS, CDR2 YFSETQ, per germline. Trimming at V came to 3 bases and at J to 2 bases, leaving 5 bases not matched to a gene. The CDR3 length is 16 residues.

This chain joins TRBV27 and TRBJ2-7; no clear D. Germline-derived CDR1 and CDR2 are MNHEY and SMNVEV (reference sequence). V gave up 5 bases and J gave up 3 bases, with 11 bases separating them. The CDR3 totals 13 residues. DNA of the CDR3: TGTGCCAGCAGTCCCCCGGTTGGCTACGAGCAGTACTTC. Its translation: CASSPPVGYEQYF.

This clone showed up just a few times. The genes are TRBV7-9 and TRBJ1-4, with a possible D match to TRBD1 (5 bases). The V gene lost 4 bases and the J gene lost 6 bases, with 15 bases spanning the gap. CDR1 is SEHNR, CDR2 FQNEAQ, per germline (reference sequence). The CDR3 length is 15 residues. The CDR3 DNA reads TGTGCCAGCAGCTCGGACTTCCCGGGGGATGAAAAACTGTTTTTT. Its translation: CASSSDFPGDEKLFF.

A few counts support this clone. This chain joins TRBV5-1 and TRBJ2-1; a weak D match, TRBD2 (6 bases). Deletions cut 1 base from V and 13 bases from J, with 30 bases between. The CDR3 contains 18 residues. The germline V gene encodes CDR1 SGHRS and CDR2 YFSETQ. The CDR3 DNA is TGCGCCAGCAGCTTGACCAACTATCCAGGGTCCCCCGGGGGTAAACAGTTCTTC. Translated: CASSLTNYPGSPGGKQFF.

The CDR3 DNA reads as TGCGCCAGCAGCCAGGGCTTCGACAGAGCCAAAAACATTCAGTACTTC. It encodes CASSQGFDRAKNIQYF. The J gene is TRBJ2-4, the V gene TRBV4-3; weak D call: TRBD1 (5 bases). Germline-derived CDR1 and CDR2 are LGHNA and YSLEER. V was clipped by 3 bases and J by 0 bases, with 12 bases between them. The CDR3 length is 16 residues.

CDR3 nucleotides: TGTGCCAGCAGCATAAGGACAGGGGGGTTCGCTGAAGCTTTCTTT. This encodes CASSIRTGGFAEAFF. J is TRBJ1-1 and V is TRBV11-2; 10 positions match TRBD1. After removal of 5 bases from V and 6 bases from J, the junction contained 9 bases not matched to a gene. This CDR3 contains 15 residues. Germline assignment: CDR1 SGHAT and CDR2 FQNNGV.